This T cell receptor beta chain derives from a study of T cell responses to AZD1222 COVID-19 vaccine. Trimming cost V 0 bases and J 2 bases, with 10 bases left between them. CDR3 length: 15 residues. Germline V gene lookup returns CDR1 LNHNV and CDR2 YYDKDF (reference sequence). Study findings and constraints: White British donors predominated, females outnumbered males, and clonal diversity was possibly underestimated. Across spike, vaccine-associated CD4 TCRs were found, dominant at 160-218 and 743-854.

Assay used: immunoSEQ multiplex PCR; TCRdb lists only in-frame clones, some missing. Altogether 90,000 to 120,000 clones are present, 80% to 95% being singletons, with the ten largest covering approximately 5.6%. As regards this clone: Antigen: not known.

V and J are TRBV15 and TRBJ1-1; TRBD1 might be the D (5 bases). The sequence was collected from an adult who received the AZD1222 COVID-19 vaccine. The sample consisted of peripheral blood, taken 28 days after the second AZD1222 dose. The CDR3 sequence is CATSRDLGDNTEAFF. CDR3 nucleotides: TGTGCCACCAGCAGAGACCTGGGGGATAACACTGAAGCTTTCTTT.